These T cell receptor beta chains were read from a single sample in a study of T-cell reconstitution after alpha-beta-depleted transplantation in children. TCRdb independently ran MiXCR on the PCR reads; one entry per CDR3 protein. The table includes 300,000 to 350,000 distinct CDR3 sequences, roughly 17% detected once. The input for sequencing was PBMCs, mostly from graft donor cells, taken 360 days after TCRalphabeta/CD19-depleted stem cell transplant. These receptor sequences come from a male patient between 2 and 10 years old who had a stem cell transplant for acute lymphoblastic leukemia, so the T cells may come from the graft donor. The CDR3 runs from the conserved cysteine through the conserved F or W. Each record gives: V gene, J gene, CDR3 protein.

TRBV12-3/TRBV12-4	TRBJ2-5	CASSRTPPLDQYF
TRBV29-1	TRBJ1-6	CSASIGGYSPLHF
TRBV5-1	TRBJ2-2	CASSLAADPSTGELFF
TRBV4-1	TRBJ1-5	CASSQDWGQPQHF
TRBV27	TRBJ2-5	CASSSIRGTGKRTQYF
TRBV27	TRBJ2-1	CASSPGTKGEQFF
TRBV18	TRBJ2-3	CASSPTSGRTDTQYF
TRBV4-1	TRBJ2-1	CASSQDWSNEQFF
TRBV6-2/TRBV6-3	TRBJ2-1	CASSEDSHNEQFF
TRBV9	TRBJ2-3	CASSDHQGGDTQYF
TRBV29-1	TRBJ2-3	CSGKRGLLTDTQYF
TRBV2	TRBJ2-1	CAFLTGLAGYNEQFF
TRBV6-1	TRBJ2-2	CASSRDTYTGELFF
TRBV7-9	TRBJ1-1	CASRKGPPRTEAFF
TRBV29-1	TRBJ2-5	CSYGDRGLGTQYF
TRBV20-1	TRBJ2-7	CSARDGLAGYYEQYF
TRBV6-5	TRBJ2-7	CASSYSIPRLPAGYEQYF
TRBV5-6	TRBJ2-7	CASSFPDRGAYEQYF
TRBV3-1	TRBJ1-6	CASSQDVGGGSPLHF
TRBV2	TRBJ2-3	CAFSTGTSGRLGTDTQYF
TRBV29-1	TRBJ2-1	CSVDLAGPYNEQFF
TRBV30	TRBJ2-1	CAWSGGGLVNEQFF
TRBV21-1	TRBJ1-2	CASSKGCTGSPSNYGYTF
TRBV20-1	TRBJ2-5	CSASPEETQYF
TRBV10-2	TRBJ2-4	CASSEGDRGRNIQYF
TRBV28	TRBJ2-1	CASSFNPGTMVYNEQFF
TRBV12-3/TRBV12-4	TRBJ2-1	CASSSGGHEQFF
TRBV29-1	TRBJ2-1	CSVEGGLGNEQFF
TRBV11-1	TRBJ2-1	CASSTPLGLAGGPGNEQFF
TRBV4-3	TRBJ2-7	CASSQDLGTGGHEQYF
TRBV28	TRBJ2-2	CASSLSTGLTGELFF
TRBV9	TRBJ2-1	CASSVVSRAPNEQFF
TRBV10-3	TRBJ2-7	CAIGAGSSYEQYF
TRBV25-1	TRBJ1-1	CASRPGGMNTEAFF
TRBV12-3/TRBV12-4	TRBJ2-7	CASSLRALTPSYEQYF
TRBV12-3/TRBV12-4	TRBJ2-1	CASSLLLREGINEQFF
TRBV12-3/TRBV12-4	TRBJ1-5	CASSFGGQPQHF
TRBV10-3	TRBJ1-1	CAIGRGGKNTEAFF
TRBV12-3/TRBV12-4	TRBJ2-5	CASSFGQTQYF
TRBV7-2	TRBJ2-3	CASSLDGSGDTQYF
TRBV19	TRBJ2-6	CASIPSGANVLTF
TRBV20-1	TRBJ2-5	CSAAGVQETQYF
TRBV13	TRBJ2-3	CASSSPPGRLTDTQYF
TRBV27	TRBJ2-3	CASSLFSTDTQYF
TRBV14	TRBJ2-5	CASSQGTGAQETQYF
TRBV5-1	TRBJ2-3	CASSLGSGSLTDTQYF
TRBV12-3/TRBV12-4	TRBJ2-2	CASSSGTGGVTGELFF
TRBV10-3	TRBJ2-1	CAISEWRERDEQFF
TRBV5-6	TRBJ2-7	CASSLVGGVIHEQYF
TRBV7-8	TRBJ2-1	CASSVGRAVTSYNEQFF
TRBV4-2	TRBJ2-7	CASSPGPLCSYEQYF
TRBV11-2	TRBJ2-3	CASGTGTPFIRTSTDTQYF
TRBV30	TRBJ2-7	CAWSVYRADEQYF
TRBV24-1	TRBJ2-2	CATSDPRQGQGTGELFF
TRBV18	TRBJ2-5	CASSISPGQTYQETQYF
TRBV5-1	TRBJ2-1	CASRAGREVGNEQFF